A selection of T cell receptor beta chains follows, all from one sample in a study of cytomegalovirus exposure and HLA in healthy donors. Assay: immunoSEQ multiplex PCR; the TCRdb copy retains only in-frame clones and omits some. The sample carries 110,000 or so clones, roughly 95% recorded once. Sample: PBMCs. Receptors originate from a woman under 30 in good health and CMV-seronegative. CDR3s include the opening cysteine and the closing phenylalanine or tryptophan. Each record gives: clone size, V gene, CDR3 length, J gene, D gene, CDR3 DNA, CDR3 protein. The D gene is left open where the match is weak. The listing skips clone size in some rows; elsewhere it reads once, few, many or a size class.

>few|TRBV7-9|14|TRBJ1-6|.
TGTGCCAGCAGCCTACAGGGTTATAATTCACCCCTCCACTTT
CASSLQGYNSPLHF
>.|TRBV18|15|TRBJ2-7|.
TGTGCCAGCTCACTATTGGGGGCCAGGTGGGGCGAGCAGTACTTC
CASSLLGARWGEQYF
>.|TRBV7-8|17|TRBJ2-1|TRBD1
TGTGCCAGCAGCTTTTCCCGGACAGGGTTTTCCTACAATGAGCAGTTCTTC
CASSFSRTGFSYNEQFF
>few|TRBV6-1|14|TRBJ1-2|.
TGTGCCAGCAGTGAGGGCAGAGATCCTGGTGGCTACACCTTC
CASSEGRDPGGYTF
>.|TRBV6-6|15|TRBJ1-2|TRBD1
TGTGCCAGCAGTTACGATGCAGGGGGCAACTATGGCTACACCTTC
CASSYDAGGNYGYTF
>.|TRBV6-1|13|TRBJ2-7|.
TGTGCCAGCAGTGTAGGGGGGGCTAACGAGCAGTACTTC
CASSVGGANEQYF
>.|TRBV28|13|TRBJ1-6|.
TGTGCCAGCAGTTTAACAGGGAATTCACCCCTCCACTTT
CASSLTGNSPLHF
>.|TRBV7-3|15|TRBJ2-3|TRBD2
TGTGCCAGCAGCTTAAGTCCGGGACTAGCGGATACGCAGTATTTT
CASSLSPGLADTQYF
>.|TRBV7-9|15|TRBJ1-4|.
TGTGCCAGCAGCGCACGAGGGGGAGATAATGAAAAACTGTTTTTT
CASSARGGDNEKLFF
>.|TRBV6-6|12|TRBJ1-5|.
TGTGCCAGCCGCAGGGCTAATCAGCCCCAGCATTTT
CASRRANQPQHF
>.|TRBV2|17|TRBJ2-1|.
TGTGCCAGCACCCAAAAGGCCAGGGTATCGAGAAACAATGAGCAGTTCTTC
CASTQKARVSRNNEQFF
>.|TRBV5-1|14|TRBJ1-3|TRBD1
TGCGCCAGCAGCCCCGGGACAGGGGGCAACACCATATATTTT
CASSPGTGGNTIYF
>.|TRBV5-4|13|TRBJ2-3|.
TGTGCCAGCAGCTTGCCGGTATCAGATACGCAGTATTTT
CASSLPVSDTQYF
>.|TRBV5-1|12|TRBJ2-7|.
TGCGCCAGCAGAGGAGGGTCCTACGAGCAGTACTTC
CASRGGSYEQYF
>.|TRBV18|15|TRBJ2-1|TRBD2
TGTGCCAGCTATTCTAGCGGGGGGGCCCTCAATGAGCAGTTCTTC
CASYSSGGALNEQFF
>.|TRBV19|14|TRBJ1-4|.
TGTGCCAGTGGCGACACTTATGCTAATGAAAAACTGTTTTTT
CASGDTYANEKLFF
>.|TRBV18|12|TRBJ1-1|TRBD1
TGTGCCAGCTCACGGACAGGGCCTGAAGCTTTCTTT
CASSRTGPEAFF
>.|TRBV27|16|TRBJ2-2|TRBD1
TGTGCCAGCAGTCCACTCGGGACAGGGGTGACCGGGGAGCTGTTTTTT
CASSPLGTGVTGELFF
>.|TRBV18|12|TRBJ1-1|.
TGTGCCAGCTCCCGGGAGAACACTGAAGCTTTCTTT
CASSRENTEAFF
>once|TRBV5-8|15|TRBJ1-4|.
TGTGCCAGCAGCTTGGGGCGGACAGTTAATGAAAAACTGTTTTTT
CASSLGRTVNEKLFF
>.|TRBV29-1|13|TRBJ1-1|.
TGCAGCGTTGCCGCAGGGGCGCACACTGAAGCTTTCTTT
CSVAAGAHTEAFF
>.|TRBV13|14|TRBJ2-7|TRBD1
TGTGCCAGCAGCCACCGGACAGGGACCTACGAGCAGTACTTC
CASSHRTGTYEQYF
>.|TRBV5-3|15|TRBJ1-1|.
TGTGCCAGAAGCTTAAGTCGGGGGAAGGGCACTGAAGCTTTCTTT
CARSLSRGKGTEAFF
>.|TRBV2|15|TRBJ2-7|TRBD1
TGTGCCAGCAGGTCCACCGGGACAGGGCAATACGAGCAGTACTTC
CASRSTGTGQYEQYF
>few|TRBV28|16|TRBJ1-2|.
TGTGCCACCAAAGCCGGTAGCCCGACAGCCAACTATGGCTACACCTTC
CATKAGSPTANYGYTF
>.|TRBV7-4|16|TRBJ2-7|.
TGTGCCAGCAGCCCCCCGGTTGACAAACCTTTTACGAGGCAGTACTTC
CASSPPVDKPFTRQYF
>once|TRBV7-9|17|TRBJ1-4|TRBD1
TGTGCCAGCAGCTTAGCGGGCAGGGGGGCAACTAATGAAAAACTGTTTTTT
CASSLAGRGATNEKLFF
>.|TRBV27|13|TRBJ2-7|.
TGTGCCAGCAGCCGGGGTTACGGCTACGAGCAGTACTTC
CASSRGYGYEQYF
>.|TRBV13|14|TRBJ1-3|.
TGTGCCAGCAGCTCCGGGACACCCGGAAACACCATATATTTT
CASSSGTPGNTIYF
>.|TRBV7-9|19|TRBJ2-1|TRBD2
TGTGCCAGCAGCCTGGGACTAGCGGGGGAGACCGGATTGAGGAATGAGCAGTTCTTC
CASSLGLAGETGLRNEQFF
>once|TRBV19|15|TRBJ2-3|TRBD1
TGTGCCAGTAGTATCCGGACAGGTAGCACAGATACGCAGTATTTT
CASSIRTGSTDTQYF
>.|TRBV30|16|TRBJ2-6|TRBD2
TGTGCCTGGAGCGCGGGGGTCCACTCTGGGGCCAACGTCCTGACTTTC
CAWSAGVHSGANVLTF
>.|TRBV5-1|16|TRBJ2-2|TRBD1
TGCGCCAGCAGCTTGGCCGACAGGGGGAACACCGGGGAGCTGTTTTTT
CASSLADRGNTGELFF
>.|TRBV19|14|TRBJ1-5|.
TGTGCCAGTACCCGCGGGGTTAGCAATCAGCCCCAGCATTTT
CASTRGVSNQPQHF
>.|TRBV7-2|14|TRBJ1-5|.
TGTGCCAGCAGCTCTACCCAGGGGAATCAGCCCCAGCATTTT
CASSSTQGNQPQHF
>once|TRBV10-3|13|TRBJ2-5|.
TGTGCCATCAGTGAGTTTGAGGGCGAGACCCAGTACTTC
CAISEFEGETQYF